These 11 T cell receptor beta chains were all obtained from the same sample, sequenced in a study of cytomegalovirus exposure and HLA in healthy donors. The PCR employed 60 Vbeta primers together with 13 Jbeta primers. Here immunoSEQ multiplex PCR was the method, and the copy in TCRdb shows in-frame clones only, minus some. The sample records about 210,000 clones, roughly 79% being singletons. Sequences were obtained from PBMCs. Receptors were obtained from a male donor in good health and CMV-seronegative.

CDR3: CASSRGTGSQPQHF. The CDR3 bases are TGTGCCAGCAGTCGGGGGACAGGGTCCCAGCCCCAGCATTTT. This chain links TRBV28 with TRBJ1-5; 9 nucleotides agree with TRBD1. This CDR3 comprises 14 residues. Germline CDR1 and CDR2: MDHEN and SYDVKM. J was trimmed by 7 bases and V by 5 bases; bases with no gene match: 6. The full variable domain, rest sourced from reference TRBV28 and TRBJ1-5, is DVKVTQSSRYLVKRTGEKVFLECVQDMDHENMFWYRQDPGLGLRLIYFSYDVKMKEKGDIPEGYSVSREKKERFSLILESASTNQTSMYLCASSRGTGSQPQHFGDGTRLSIL.

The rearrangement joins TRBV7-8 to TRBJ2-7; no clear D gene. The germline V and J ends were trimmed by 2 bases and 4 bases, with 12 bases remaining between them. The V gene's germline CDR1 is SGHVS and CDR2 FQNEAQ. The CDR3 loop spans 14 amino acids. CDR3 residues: CASSLPYRLYEQYF. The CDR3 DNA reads TGTGCCAGCAGCTTACCTTACAGATTATACGAGCAGTACTTC.

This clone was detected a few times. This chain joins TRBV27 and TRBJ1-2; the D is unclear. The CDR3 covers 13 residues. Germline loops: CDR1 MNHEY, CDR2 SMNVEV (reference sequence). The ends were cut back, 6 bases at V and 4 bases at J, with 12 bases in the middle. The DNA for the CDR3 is TGTGCCAGCAGCGCCTCTGGGAGCTATGGCTACACCTTC. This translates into CASSASGSYGYTF.

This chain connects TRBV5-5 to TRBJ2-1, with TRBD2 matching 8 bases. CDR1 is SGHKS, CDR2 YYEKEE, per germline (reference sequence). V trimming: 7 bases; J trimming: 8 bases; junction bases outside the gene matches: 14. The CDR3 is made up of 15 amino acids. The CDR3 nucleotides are TGTGCCAGCGGGCCGGGACTAGGGATTATCCATGAGCAGTTCTTC. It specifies CASGPGLGIIHEQFF.

Written as DNA, the CDR3 is TGTGCCAGCAGTTTATCCCCTTGGTCGGGAAGCACTGAAGCTTTCTTT. This encodes CASSLSPWSGSTEAFF. This sequence joins TRBV28 and TRBJ1-1, with no clear D. The CDR3 runs 16 residues. V lost 1 base and J lost 4, with 16 bases in between. Germline-derived CDR1 and CDR2 are MDHEN and SYDVKM.

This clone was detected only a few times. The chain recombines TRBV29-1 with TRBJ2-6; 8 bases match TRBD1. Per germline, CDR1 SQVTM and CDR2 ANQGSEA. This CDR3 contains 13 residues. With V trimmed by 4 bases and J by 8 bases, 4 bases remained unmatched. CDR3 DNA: TGCAGCGTTGGAGGGGACAGGTCCAACGTCCTGACTTTC. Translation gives CSVGGDRSNVLTF. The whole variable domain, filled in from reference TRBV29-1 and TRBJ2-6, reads SAVISQKPSRDICQRGTSLTIQCQVDSQVTMMFWYRQQPGQSLTLIATANQGSEATYESGFVIDKFPISRPNLTFSTLTVSNMSPEDSSIYLCSVGGDRSNVLTFGAGSRLTVL.

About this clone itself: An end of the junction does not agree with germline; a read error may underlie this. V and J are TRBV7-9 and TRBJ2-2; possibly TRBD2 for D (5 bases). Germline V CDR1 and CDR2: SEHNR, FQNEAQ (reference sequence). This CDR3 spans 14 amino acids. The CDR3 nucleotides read TGTTCCAGCAGCCCCGGACTTCCAAAAGATGAGCTGTTTTTT. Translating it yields CSSSPGLPKDELFF.

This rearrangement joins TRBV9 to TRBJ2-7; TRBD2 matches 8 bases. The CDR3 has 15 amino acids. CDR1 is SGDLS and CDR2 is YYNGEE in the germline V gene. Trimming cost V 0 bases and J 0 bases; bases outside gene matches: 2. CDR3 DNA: TGTGCCAGCAGCGTAGCGGGAGGGCTCTCCTACGAGCAGTACTTC. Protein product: CASSVAGGLSYEQYF.

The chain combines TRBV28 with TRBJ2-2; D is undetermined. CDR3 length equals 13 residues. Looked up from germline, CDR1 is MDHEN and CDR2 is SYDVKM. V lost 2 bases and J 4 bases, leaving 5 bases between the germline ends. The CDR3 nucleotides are TGTGCCAGCAGTTTAGGCACCACCGGGGAGCTGTTTTTT. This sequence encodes CASSLGTTGELFF.

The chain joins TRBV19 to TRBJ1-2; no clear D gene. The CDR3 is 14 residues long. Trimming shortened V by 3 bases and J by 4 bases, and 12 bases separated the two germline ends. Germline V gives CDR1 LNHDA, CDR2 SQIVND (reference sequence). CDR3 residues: CASSILTPAYGYTF. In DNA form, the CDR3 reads TGTGCCAGTAGTATTCTGACACCGGCCTATGGCTACACCTTC. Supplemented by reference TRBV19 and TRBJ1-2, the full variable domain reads DGGITQSPKYLFRKEGQNVTLSCEQNLNHDAMYWYRQDPGQGLRLIYYSQIVNDFQKGDIAEGYSVSREKKESFPLTVTSAQKNPTAFYLCASSILTPAYGYTFGSGTRLTVV.

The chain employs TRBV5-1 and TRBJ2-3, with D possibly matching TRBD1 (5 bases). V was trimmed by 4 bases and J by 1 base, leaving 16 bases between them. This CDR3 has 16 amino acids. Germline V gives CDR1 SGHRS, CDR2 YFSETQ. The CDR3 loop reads CASSPAGLGGTDTQYF. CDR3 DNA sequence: TGCGCCAGCAGCCCGGCAGGGTTAGGCGGCACAGATACGCAGTATTTT.